Listed below are T cell receptor beta chains from one sample, sequenced in a study of neurological immune-mediated disorders. TCRdb reprocessed the 5' RACE reads with MiXCR, giving one entry per CDR3 protein. Altogether 64,000 or so distinct CDR3 sequences are present, about 10% being singletons, with the ten largest covering 9.5% to 10%. The sequencing input was PBMCs. The receptors here all came from a man aged 25-45 years in good health. Both conserved end residues are part of each CDR3. A D gene is named only where the DNA matches it firmly. Part of the rows lack a size; the others show once, few, many or a class for expanded clones.

clone size: many
J gene: TRBJ2-3
V gene: TRBV7-9
D gene: TRBD1
CDR3 DNA: TGTGCCAGCACCCCCGGAACAGGGGGCTCAGATACGCAGTATTTT
CDR3 protein: CASTPGTGGSDTQYF

clone size: many
J gene: TRBJ2-7
V gene: TRBV5-1
D gene: TRBD2
CDR3 DNA: TGCGCCAGCAGCTTCGGGACTAGCGGGACCTACGAGCAGTACTTC
CDR3 protein: CASSFGTSGTYEQYF

clone size: many
J gene: TRBJ2-1
V gene: TRBV6-1
D gene: TRBD2
CDR3 DNA: TGTGCCAGCAACCCGGGACTAGAGTTTAGTGAGCAGTTCTTC
CDR3 protein: CASNPGLEFSEQFF

clone size: many
J gene: TRBJ1-1
V gene: TRBV25-1
D gene: -
CDR3 DNA: TGTGCCAGCAGTGCACAGGGTAACACTGAAGCTTTCTTT
CDR3 protein: CASSAQGNTEAFF

clone size: many
J gene: TRBJ2-6
V gene: TRBV6-4
D gene: TRBD1
CDR3 DNA: TGTGCCAGCAGTGGGACAGGCTCTGGGGCCAACGTCCTGACTTTC
CDR3 protein: CASSGTGSGANVLTF

clone size: many
J gene: TRBJ1-4
V gene: TRBV28
D gene: -
CDR3 DNA: TGTGCCAGCAGTTTATATGAATGGGACACAACTAATGAAAAACTGTTTTTT
CDR3 protein: CASSLYEWDTTNEKLFF

clone size: many
J gene: TRBJ2-5
V gene: TRBV18
D gene: -
CDR3 DNA: TGTGCCAGCTCAACAGCGGAATTGGGGGAGACCCAGTACTTC
CDR3 protein: CASSTAELGETQYF

clone size: few
J gene: TRBJ2-3
V gene: TRBV20-1
D gene: -
CDR3 DNA: TGCAGTGCGCGAGGGGCAGCGAACACAGATACGCAGTATTTT
CDR3 protein: CSARGAANTDTQYF

clone size: -
J gene: TRBJ2-1
V gene: TRBV11-1
D gene: TRBD2
CDR3 DNA: TGTGCCAGCAGCCCCGGACTAGCGGGTAACTACAATGAGCAGTTCTTC
CDR3 protein: CASSPGLAGNYNEQFF

clone size: many
J gene: TRBJ2-1
V gene: TRBV6-5
D gene: -
CDR3 DNA: TGTGCCAGCAGGGTAGGGGACTTCTCCTACAATGAGCAGTTCTTC
CDR3 protein: CASRVGDFSYNEQFF

clone size: many
J gene: TRBJ1-2
V gene: TRBV7-9
D gene: -
CDR3 DNA: TGTGCCAGCAGCTTAGGCCCAGAAGCTAACTATGGCTACACCTTC
CDR3 protein: CASSLGPEANYGYTF

clone size: many
J gene: TRBJ2-2
V gene: TRBV5-1
D gene: TRBD1
CDR3 DNA: TGCGCCAGCAGCTCGGGACAGGGGTACACCGGGGAGCTGTTTTTT
CDR3 protein: CASSSGQGYTGELFF

clone size: -
J gene: TRBJ2-7
V gene: TRBV27
D gene: -
CDR3 DNA: TGTGCCAGCAGGGGCAGGTGGTGCTCCGAGCAGTACTTC
CDR3 protein: CASRGRWCSEQYF

clone size: many
J gene: TRBJ2-7
V gene: TRBV5-1
D gene: -
CDR3 DNA: TGCGCCAGCAGCCGGACAGGGGGGACTAGCGGAGTTTACGAGCAGTACTTC
CDR3 protein: CASSRTGGTSGVYEQYF

clone size: many
J gene: TRBJ2-7
V gene: TRBV7-8
D gene: -
CDR3 DNA: TGTGCCAGCAGCTTATTGAGCCTCTCCTACGAGCAGTACTTC
CDR3 protein: CASSLLSLSYEQYF

clone size: many
J gene: TRBJ2-2
V gene: TRBV3-1
D gene: -
CDR3 DNA: TGTGCCAGCAGCCAAGCTTGGGAGCTGTTTTTT
CDR3 protein: CASSQAWELFF

clone size: many
J gene: TRBJ2-2
V gene: TRBV28
D gene: TRBD1
CDR3 DNA: TGTGCCAGCAGTACAGGGGATACCGGGGAGCTGTTTTTT
CDR3 protein: CASSTGDTGELFF

clone size: many
J gene: TRBJ1-1
V gene: TRBV10-2
D gene: -
CDR3 DNA: TGCGCCAGCAGTGTAGCAGGTCTCTGGAACACTGAAGCTTTCTTT
CDR3 protein: CASSVAGLWNTEAFF

clone size: many
J gene: TRBJ2-1
V gene: TRBV20-1
D gene: -
CDR3 DNA: TGCAGTGCGGACCAGTACAATGAGCAGTTCTTC
CDR3 protein: CSADQYNEQFF

clone size: many
J gene: TRBJ1-2
V gene: TRBV20-1
D gene: TRBD1
CDR3 DNA: TGCAGTGCTAGAGGGCCGGGACAGGGGAATAACTATGGCTACACCTTC
CDR3 protein: CSARGPGQGNNYGYTF

clone size: many
J gene: TRBJ2-3
V gene: TRBV29-1
D gene: -
CDR3 DNA: TGCAGCGTTGATTCATCCACAGATACGCAGTATTTT
CDR3 protein: CSVDSSTDTQYF

clone size: many
J gene: TRBJ1-3
V gene: TRBV29-1
D gene: TRBD1
CDR3 DNA: TGCAGCGCTCGGGACAGGGGCTCTGGAAACACCATATATTTT
CDR3 protein: CSARDRGSGNTIYF

clone size: many
J gene: TRBJ2-5
V gene: TRBV20-1
D gene: TRBD2
CDR3 DNA: TGCAGTGCTGGGGGACTAGCGGGAGATGAGACCCAGTACTTC
CDR3 protein: CSAGGLAGDETQYF